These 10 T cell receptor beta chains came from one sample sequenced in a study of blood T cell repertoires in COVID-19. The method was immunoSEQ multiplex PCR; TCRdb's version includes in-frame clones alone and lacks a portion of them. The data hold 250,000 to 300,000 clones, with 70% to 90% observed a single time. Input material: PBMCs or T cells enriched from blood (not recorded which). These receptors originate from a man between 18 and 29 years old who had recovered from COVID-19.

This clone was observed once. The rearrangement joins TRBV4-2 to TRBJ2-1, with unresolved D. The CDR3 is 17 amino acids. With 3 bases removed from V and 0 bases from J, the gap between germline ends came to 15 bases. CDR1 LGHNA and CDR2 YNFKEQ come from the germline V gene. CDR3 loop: CASSQDQGASSYNEQFF. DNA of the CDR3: TGTGCCAGCAGCCAGGATCAAGGAGCGAGCTCCTACAATGAGCAGTTCTTC.

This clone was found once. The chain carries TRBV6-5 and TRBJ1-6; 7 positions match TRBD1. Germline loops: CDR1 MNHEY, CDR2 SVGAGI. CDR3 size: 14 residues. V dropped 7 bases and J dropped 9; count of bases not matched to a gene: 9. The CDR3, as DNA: TGTGCCAGCACCCTAGGACAGGAGGCTTCACCCCTCCACTTT. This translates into CASTLGQEASPLHF.

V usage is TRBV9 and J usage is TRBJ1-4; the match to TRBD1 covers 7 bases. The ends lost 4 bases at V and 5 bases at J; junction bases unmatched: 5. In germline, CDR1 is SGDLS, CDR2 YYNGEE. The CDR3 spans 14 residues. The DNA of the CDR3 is TGTGCCAGCAGCCAGGGGGTACAGAATGAAAAACTGTTTTTT. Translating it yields CASSQGVQNEKLFF.

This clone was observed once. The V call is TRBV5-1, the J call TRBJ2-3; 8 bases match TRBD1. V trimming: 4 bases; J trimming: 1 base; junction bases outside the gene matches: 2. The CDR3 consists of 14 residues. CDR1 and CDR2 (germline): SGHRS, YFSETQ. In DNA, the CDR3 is TGCGCCAGCAGCGGGGGACAGGGCACAGATACGCAGTATTTT. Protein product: CASSGGQGTDTQYF.

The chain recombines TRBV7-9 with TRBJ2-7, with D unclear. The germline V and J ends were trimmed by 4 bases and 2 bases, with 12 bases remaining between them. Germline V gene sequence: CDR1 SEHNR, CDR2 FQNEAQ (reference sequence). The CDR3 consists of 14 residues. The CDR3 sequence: CASSSPPHTYEQYF. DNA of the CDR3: TGTGCCAGCAGCTCCCCCCCCCACACCTACGAGCAGTACTTC. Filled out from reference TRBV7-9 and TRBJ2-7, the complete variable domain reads DTGVSQNPRHKITKRGQNVTFRCDPISEHNRLYWYRQTLGQGPEFLTYFQNEAQLEKSRLLSDRFSAERPKGSFSTLEIQRTEQGDSAMYLCASSSPPHTYEQYFGPGTRLTVT.

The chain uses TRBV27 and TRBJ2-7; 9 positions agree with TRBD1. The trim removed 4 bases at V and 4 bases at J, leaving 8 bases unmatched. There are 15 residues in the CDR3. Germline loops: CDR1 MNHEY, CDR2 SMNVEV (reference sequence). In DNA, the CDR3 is TGTGCCAGCAGTTCAGGGACAGGGTTGGGTTACGAGCAGTACTTC. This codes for CASSSGTGLGYEQYF.

Here the CDR3 DNA reads TGTGCCAGCAGCCAACGGACAGAGACGAACACCGGGGAGCTGTTTTTT. Residues: CASSQRTETNTGELFF. The chain uses TRBV3-1 (or the pseudogene TRBV3-2) and TRBJ2-2; weak D call: TRBD1 (6 bases). Germline lookup yields CDR1 LGHDT and CDR2 YNNKEL (reference sequence). There are 16 residues in the CDR3. V was shortened by 2 bases and J by 0 bases, with 10 bases between the two germline ends.

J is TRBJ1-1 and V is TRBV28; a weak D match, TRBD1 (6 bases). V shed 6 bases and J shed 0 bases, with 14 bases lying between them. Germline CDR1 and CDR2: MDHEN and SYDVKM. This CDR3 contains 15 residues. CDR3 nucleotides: TGTGCCAGCAGCGGGTCGGACAGAGTGAACACTGAAGCTTTCTTT. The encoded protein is CASSGSDRVNTEAFF.

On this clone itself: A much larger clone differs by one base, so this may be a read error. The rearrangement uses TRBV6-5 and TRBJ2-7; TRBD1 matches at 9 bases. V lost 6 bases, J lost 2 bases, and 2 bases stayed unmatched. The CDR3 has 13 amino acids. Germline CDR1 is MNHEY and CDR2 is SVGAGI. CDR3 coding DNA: TGTGCCAGCAGCTGGGACAGGGCCTACGAGCAGTACTTC. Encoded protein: CASSWDRAYEQYF.

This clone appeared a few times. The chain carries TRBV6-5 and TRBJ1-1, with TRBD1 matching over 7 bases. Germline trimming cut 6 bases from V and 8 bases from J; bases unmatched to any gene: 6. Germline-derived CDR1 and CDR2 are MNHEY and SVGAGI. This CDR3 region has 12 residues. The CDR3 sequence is CASRAGGREAFF. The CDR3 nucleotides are TGTGCCAGCAGGGCAGGGGGAAGGGAAGCTTTCTTT.